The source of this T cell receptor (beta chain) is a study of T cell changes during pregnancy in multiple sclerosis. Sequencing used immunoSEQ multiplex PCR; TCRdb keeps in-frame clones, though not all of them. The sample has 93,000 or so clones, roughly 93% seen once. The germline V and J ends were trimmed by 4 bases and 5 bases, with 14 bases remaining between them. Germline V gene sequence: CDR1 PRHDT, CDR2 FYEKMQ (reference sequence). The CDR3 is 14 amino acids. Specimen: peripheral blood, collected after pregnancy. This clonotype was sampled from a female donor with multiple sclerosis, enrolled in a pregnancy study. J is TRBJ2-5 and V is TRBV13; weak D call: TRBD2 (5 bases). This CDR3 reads CASSSREGGETQYF. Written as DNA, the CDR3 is TGTGCCAGCAGCTCCAGAGAGGGTGGCGAGACCCAGTACTTC. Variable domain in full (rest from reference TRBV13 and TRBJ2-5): AAGVIQSPRHLIKEKRETATLKCYPIPRHDTVYWYQQGPGQDPQFLISFYEKMQSDKGSIPDRFSAQQFSDYHSELNMSSLELGDSALYFCASSSREGGETQYFGPGTRLLVL.